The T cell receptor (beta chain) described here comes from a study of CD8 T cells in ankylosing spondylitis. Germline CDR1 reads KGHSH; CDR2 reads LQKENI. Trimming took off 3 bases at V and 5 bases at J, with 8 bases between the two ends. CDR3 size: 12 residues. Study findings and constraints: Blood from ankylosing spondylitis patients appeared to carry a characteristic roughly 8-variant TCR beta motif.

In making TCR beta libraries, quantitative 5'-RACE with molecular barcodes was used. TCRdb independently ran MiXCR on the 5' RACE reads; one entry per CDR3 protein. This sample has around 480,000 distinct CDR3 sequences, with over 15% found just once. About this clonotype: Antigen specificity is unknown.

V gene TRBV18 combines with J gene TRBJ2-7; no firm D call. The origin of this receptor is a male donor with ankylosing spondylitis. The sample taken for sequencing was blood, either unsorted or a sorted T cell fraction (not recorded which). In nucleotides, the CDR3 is TGTGCCAGCTCACCCCTAAACCACGAGCAGTACTTC. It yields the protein CASSPLNHEQYF.